This T cell receptor (beta chain) was retrieved from a study of regulatory T cells in long-lasting Graves disease. Study results and limitations: TRBV28, TRBJ1-2 and TRBJ2-5 emerged as the favored segments in persistent disease. Study was limited to peripheral blood, excluding thyroid tissue.

Noted time point: persistent/refractory GD, antithyroid drugs over 5 years with positive TRAb. PBMC-derived RNA was used for the TCR library. Approximately 8.6-milliliter peripheral blood samples went into EDTA tubes. V dropped 3 bases and J dropped 4; count of bases not matched to a gene: 4. This CDR3 spans 14 amino acids. Per the germline V gene, CDR1 is LNHDA and CDR2 is SQIVND (reference sequence). About this clonotype: Its antigen is currently unknown.

With iRepertoire HTBI primers and Arm-PCR of CDR3 regions, TCR beta libraries were built. Source study methods: Taken together, the samples had around 66 TRBV and roughly 15 TRBJ segments identified. MiXCR, applied by TCRdb to the multiplex PCR reads, yields one record per CDR3 protein. TCRdb, rather than the study authors, made the V and J calls. The top ten clones hold under 55% of a sample with about 660,000 distinct CDR3 sequences, around 32% of them seen once. The sequenced sample was peripheral blood mononuclear cells (PBMCs), obtained when the disease was refractory, from a patient treated with antithyroid drugs. The V gene is TRBV19, the J gene TRBJ1-2; 8 nucleotides line up with TRBD1. The sequence was collected from a female donor with Graves disease. CDR3 DNA sequence: TGTGCCAGTAGTATTCAGGGGGCGGCCTATGGCTACACCTTC. It is translated as CASSIQGAAYGYTF.